Described below is a single TCR beta chain sequence and its context. Its antigen remains unknown. The data were obtained in a study of cytomegalovirus exposure and HLA in healthy donors. Primers: 60 Vbeta forward and 13 Jbeta reverse. This table comes from immunoSEQ multiplex PCR, and its TCRdb copy is limited to in-frame clones, with some not included. The sample has some 100,000 clones, roughly four fifths seen once; the top ten hold 4.6%. The CDR3 is made up of 12 amino acids. Germline CDR1 SGHAT, CDR2 FQNNGV. Trimming left V 6 bases short and J 1 base short, with 6 bases between. Study-level results: Most subjects had HLA-A and HLA-B alleles reportedly predicted accurately by TCR beta sequences. CMV serostatus was the only immune exposure information that was available. The study put under 200 TCR beta chains on its list as cytomegalovirus-associated. In a later analysis, donors in an Asian-associated ancestry cluster reportedly had fewer N-insertions in productive TCRs than the cohort mean.

The sample comprised PBMCs. The TCR originated in a woman in her thirties or forties in good health and CMV-seropositive. The rearrangement joins TRBV11-2 to TRBJ1-1, with D unclear. CDR3 sequence (DNA): TGTGCCAGCAGGACACCGAACACTGAAGCTTTCTTT. The encoded protein is CASRTPNTEAFF.